The source of this T cell receptor beta chain is a study of OX40 agonist ivuxolimab in advanced cancers. The wider study: Patients were dosed with the agonistic anti-OX40 (CD134) antibody ivuxolimab.

Study-level results: Among T cells, CD8+ cells averaged more expanded clones than CD4+ cells. Several nonresponders also turned out to have low normalized T-cell clonal expansion.

Libraries were prepared by immunoSEQ multiplex PCR; TCRdb keeps only in-frame clonotypes and omits some of them. The sample holds about 50,000 clones, around 79% seen once. Looked up from germline, CDR1 is MNHEY and CDR2 is SVGAGI. CDR3 length: 15 residues. Trimming pared 8 bases from V and 1 base from J, leaving 15 bases between. Turning to this clone: The antigen remains undetermined.

Sample: CD4+ or CD8+ T cells sorted from blood, taken in a trial of the OX40 agonist ivuxolimab. This TCR was recovered from an adult with an advanced solid tumor such as melanoma, head and neck, liver or kidney cancer. The gene calls are TRBV6-5 and TRBJ1-5, with D uncertain. The CDR3 nucleotides are TGTGCCAGCGCGAGGACGACACGAAGCAATCAGCCCCAGCATTTT. Its protein product is CASARTTRSNQPQHF.